This T cell receptor (beta chain) was found in a study of chemoradiotherapy in HPV16-positive cancers. The J segment lost 5 bases and the V segment lost 4 bases, leaving 9 bases of the junction unmatched. This CDR3 is built from 15 residues. From germline, CDR1 is SEHNR and CDR2 FQNEAQ (reference sequence). Study-level points and caveats: HPV-specific T cells were functionally defined from only a couple of HPV16-positive patients. Candidate HPV-specific clones and E7-related TCR motifs grew in tumor during treatment. HPV-responsive T-cell expansion during chemoradiotherapy was linked to improved recurrence-free survival in HPV16-positive patients.

Repertoires were sampled repeatedly during chemoradiotherapy. Details on this clone: The antigen is not known.

Only in-frame clones appear in the TCRdb table, and some are missing; sequencing was by immunoSEQ multiplex PCR. This table has under 10,000 clones, 87% appearing once. This specimen consisted of blood, obtained from a patient who underwent chemoradiotherapy. This TCR derives from a human donor with HPV-associated anogenital cancer. The chain combines TRBV7-9 with TRBJ2-3; 7 positions agree with TRBD2. CDR3 bases: TGTGCCAGCAGCTCCCCCGGGACTACCTTAGATACGCAGTATTTT. Amino acids: CASSSPGTTLDTQYF.